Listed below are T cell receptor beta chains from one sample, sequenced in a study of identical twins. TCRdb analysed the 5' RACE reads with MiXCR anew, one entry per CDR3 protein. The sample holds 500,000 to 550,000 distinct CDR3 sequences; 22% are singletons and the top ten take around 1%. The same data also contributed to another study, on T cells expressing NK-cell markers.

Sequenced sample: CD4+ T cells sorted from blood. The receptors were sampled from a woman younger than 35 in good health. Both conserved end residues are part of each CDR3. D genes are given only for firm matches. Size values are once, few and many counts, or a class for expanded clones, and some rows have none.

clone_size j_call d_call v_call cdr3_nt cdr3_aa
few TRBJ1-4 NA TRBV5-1 TGCGCCAGCAGCTTGGGGACCGTGCTGTCGGGACAAGGTGAAAAACTGTTTTTT CASSLGTVLSGQGEKLFF
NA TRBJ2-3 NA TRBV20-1 TGCAGTGGAGTAGGGGGGCCCATGCAGTATTTT CSGVGGPMQYF
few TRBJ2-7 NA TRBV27 TGTGCCAGCAGCCCTACCGGGACGGTCTACGAGCAGTACTTC CASSPTGTVYEQYF
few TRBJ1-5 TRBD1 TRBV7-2 TGTGCCAGCAGCTTCGGGACAGGGGCAGGGCAGCCCCAGCATTTT CASSFGTGAGQPQHF
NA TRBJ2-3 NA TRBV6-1 TGTGCCAGCAGGGAAGGGAGGTTGGGGACAGATACGCAGTATTTT CASREGRLGTDTQYF
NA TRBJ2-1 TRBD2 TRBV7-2 TGTGCCAGCAGCTTAATAACTAGCGGGGGGAGACTCTACTTC CASSLITSGGRLYF
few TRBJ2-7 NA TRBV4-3 TGCGCCAGCAGCCAAGGACACGATGGCTACGAGCAGTACTTC CASSQGHDGYEQYF
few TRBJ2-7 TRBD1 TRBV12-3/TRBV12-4 TGTGCCAGCAGTAACACAGGGGGCTCCTACGAGCAGTACTTC CASSNTGGSYEQYF
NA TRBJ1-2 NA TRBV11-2 TGTGCCAGCAGCTTTATAGGGGCAGCGCGGAACTATGGCTACACCTTC CASSFIGAARNYGYTF
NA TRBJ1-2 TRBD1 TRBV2 TGTGCCAGCATGGACAGGGGTAACTATGGCTACACCTTC CASMDRGNYGYTF
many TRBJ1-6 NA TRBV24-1 TGTGCCACCAGTGATCGCCCCGGGACATATCGTTCACCCCTCCACTTT CATSDRPGTYRSPLHF
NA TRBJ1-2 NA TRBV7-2 TGTGCCAGCAGCCTCGGGGATGTTGGCTACACCTTC CASSLGDVGYTF
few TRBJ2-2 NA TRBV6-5 TGTGCCAGCAGTTACTTCGGACAAAACACCGGGGAGCTGTTTTTT CASSYFGQNTGELFF
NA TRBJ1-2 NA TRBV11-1 TGTGCCAGCAGCGTAGGGGGCTATGGCTACACCTTC CASSVGGYGYTF
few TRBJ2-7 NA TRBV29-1 TGCAGCGCCCTCCGGGACACTACCAATTACGAGCAGTACTTC CSALRDTTNYEQYF
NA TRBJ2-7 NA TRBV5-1 TGCGCCAGCAGCTTGGCGCGGGTATCCTACGAGCAGTACTTC CASSLARVSYEQYF
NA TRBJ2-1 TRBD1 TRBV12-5 TGTGCTAGTGGCAAAAGACAGGGGGCAACCTACAATGAGCAGTTCTTC CASGKRQGATYNEQFF
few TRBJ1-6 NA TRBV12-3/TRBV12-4 TGTGCCAGCCGCTTGGGGGCTCCGGGGGCTTCACCCCTCCACTTT CASRLGAPGASPLHF
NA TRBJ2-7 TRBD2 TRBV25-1 TGTGCCAGCAGCGGGCGGGGGGTGTGGAACTACGAGCAGTACTTC CASSGRGVWNYEQYF
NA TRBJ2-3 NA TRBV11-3 TGTGCCAGCAGCGAGGGACAATACACAGATACGCAGTATTTT CASSEGQYTDTQYF
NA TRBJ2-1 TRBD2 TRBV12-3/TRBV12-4 TGTGCCAGCAGCCCGGGACTAGCGATCCATGAGCAGTTCTTC CASSPGLAIHEQFF
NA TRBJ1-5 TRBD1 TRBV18 TGTGCCAGCTCACCGCAGGGGGAAGGCAATCAGCCCCAGCATTTT CASSPQGEGNQPQHF
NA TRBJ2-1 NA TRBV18 TGTGCCAGCTCACCACCGGGAGAGCAGTTCTTC CASSPPGEQFF
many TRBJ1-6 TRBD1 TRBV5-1 TGTGCCAGCAGCTTAGCAGGGGGAAATTCACCCCTCCACTTT CASSLAGGNSPLHF
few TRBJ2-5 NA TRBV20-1 TGCAGTGCACAGAGGCCCGGAGAGACCCAGTACTTC CSAQRPGETQYF
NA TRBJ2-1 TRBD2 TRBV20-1 TGCTGTGCTATCCGACTAGCGGGGGGGGGGCCTAACTACAATGAGCAGTTCTTC CCAIRLAGGGPNYNEQFF